What follows describes a single T cell receptor beta chain. The data stem from a study of shared clonotypes between healthy human individuals. V was trimmed by 4 bases and J by 5 bases, leaving 8 bases between them. This CDR3 has 12 amino acids. Germline V gene sequence: CDR1 MDHEN, CDR2 SYDVKM. Authors' analysis steps: Filtering differed because ImmunoSEQ produced junction-only sequences that carried no quality scores. Clones were read by immunoSEQ multiplex PCR, and TCRdb kept only the in-frame ones, dropping some. The V and J calls and clone size were taken over from that table, and D and trimming were inferred from the DNA. The table shows fewer than 650,000 clones, with 70% to 80% occurring only once.

The J gene is TRBJ2-5, the V gene TRBV28; D call uncertain. This TCR came from a middle-aged woman in good health. Some clones in this sample may be carry-over from other donors' samples. Source material: PBMCs. Written as DNA, the CDR3 is TGTGCCAGCAGTTCGACCGAGGAGACCCAGTACTTC. Translation: CASSSTEETQYF.